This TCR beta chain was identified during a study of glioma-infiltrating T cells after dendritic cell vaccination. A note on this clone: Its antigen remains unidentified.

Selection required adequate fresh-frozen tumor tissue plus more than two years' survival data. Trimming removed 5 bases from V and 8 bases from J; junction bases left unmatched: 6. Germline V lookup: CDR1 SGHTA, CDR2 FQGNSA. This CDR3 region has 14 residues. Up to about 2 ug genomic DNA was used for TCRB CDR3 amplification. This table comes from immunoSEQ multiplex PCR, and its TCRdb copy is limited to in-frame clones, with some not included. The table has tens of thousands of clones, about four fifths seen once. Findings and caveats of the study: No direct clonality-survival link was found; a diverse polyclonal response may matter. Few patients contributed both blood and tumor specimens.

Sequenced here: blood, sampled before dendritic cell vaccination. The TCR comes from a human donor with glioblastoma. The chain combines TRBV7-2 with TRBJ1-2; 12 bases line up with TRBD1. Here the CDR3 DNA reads TGTGCCAGCAGCCCGGGACAGGGGGCGGGGGGCTACACCTTC. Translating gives CASSPGQGAGGYTF. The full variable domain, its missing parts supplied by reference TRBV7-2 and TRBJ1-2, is GAGVSQSPSNKVTEKGKDVELRCDPISGHTALYWYRQSLGQGLEFLIYFQGNSAPDKSGLPSDRFSAERTGGSVSTLTIQRTQQEDSAVYLCASSPGQGAGGYTFGSGTRLTVV.